Listed below are T cell receptor beta chains from one sample, sequenced in a study of T cell repertoires in cytomegalovirus infection. TCRdb itself ran the reads through MiXCR, one entry per CDR3 protein. Altogether 150,000 to 180,000 distinct CDR3 sequences are present, around 24% being singletons, with the ten largest covering approximately 9.9%. Sequencing used PBMCs. All receptors come from a human donor in good health (CMV status not recorded). Some clones in this sample may be carry-over from other donors' samples. The CDR3 runs from the conserved cysteine through the conserved F or W.

>TRBJ2-1|TRBV6-2/TRBV6-3
CASTKSAGVTYNEQFF
>TRBJ2-3|TRBV7-6
CASSLANPDTQYF
>TRBJ2-1|TRBV7-8
CASSPAATSYNEQFF
>TRBJ2-7|TRBV7-8
CASSPPGQAYEQYF
>TRBJ2-1|TRBV6-2/TRBV6-3
CASSLVGTGNVEQFF
>TRBJ2-1|TRBV6-6
CASRTSGRAFYNEQFF
>TRBJ2-1|TRBV24-1
CATSERGGYNEQFF
>TRBJ1-1|TRBV15
CATSRVENTEAFF
>TRBJ1-1|TRBV5-4
CASSSTEEAFF
>TRBJ2-5|TRBV6-5
CASSYGGTSGGAGGTQYF
>TRBJ2-2|TRBV5-1
CASSLELGTGELFF
>TRBJ2-1|TRBV29-1
CSVRTSGNEQFF
>TRBJ2-7|TRBV7-9
CASSPAGRYEQYF
>TRBJ1-1|TRBV5-5
CASSSSFLNTEAFF
>TRBJ2-7|TRBV12-3/TRBV12-4
CASSRTFYEQYF
>TRBJ2-3|TRBV28
CASSLPDQTDTQYF
>TRBJ2-5|TRBV20-1
CSAGDRVTTYQETQYF
>TRBJ2-7|TRBV5-1
CASSLEDEQYF
>TRBJ1-4|TRBV28
CASSRRSPGWEKLFF
>TRBJ1-2|TRBV7-8
CASSLGGDSPYGYGYTF
>TRBJ2-6|TRBV5-1
CASSLEGQGAPGANVLTF
>TRBJ1-2|TRBV7-2
CASSPSQGIGYTF
>TRBJ1-5|TRBV6-2/TRBV6-3
CASSYGDRRGHQPQHF
>TRBJ2-1|TRBV7-8
CASSLVWTSDYNEQFF
>TRBJ2-1|TRBV11-2
CASSLRQGPYNEQFF
>TRBJ1-5|TRBV19
CASSMGSNQPQHF
>TRBJ2-3|TRBV24-1
CATGDSWSDTQYF
>TRBJ2-7|TRBV11-3
CASSPRLAPAYEQYF
>TRBJ2-1|TRBV7-2
CASSFREGGNNEQFF
>TRBJ1-1|TRBV7-6
CASSPITLDRGDTEAFF
>TRBJ2-7|TRBV6-6
CASSRGKGQDYEQYF
>TRBJ1-2|TRBV12-3/TRBV12-4
CASIATGSRGYTF
>TRBJ2-2|TRBV9
CASSVAGVGPNTGELFF
>TRBJ1-2|TRBV29-1
CSVSDRGMMYTF
>TRBJ2-1|TRBV7-2
CASSKDRGTYNEQFF
>TRBJ2-1|TRBV10-3
CAISEPGTNTEQFF
>TRBJ1-2|TRBV12-3/TRBV12-4
CASTLDGANYGYTF
>TRBJ1-1|TRBV7-3
CASSLNPPQGREDTEAFF
>TRBJ2-6|TRBV6-2/TRBV6-3
CARTDQDRPSGANVLTF
>TRBJ2-2|TRBV12-3/TRBV12-4
CASSPGGTSGKDTGELFF
>TRBJ1-1|TRBV2
CASSEDRVDRTEAFF
>TRBJ1-6|TRBV6-2/TRBV6-3
CASSYSSGTVNSPLHF
>TRBJ2-6|TRBV7-6
CASSLASASANSGANVLTF
>TRBJ2-3|TRBV28
CASSPGDGRKGTDTQYF
>TRBJ1-5|TRBV19
CASSKLMRGQDQPQHF
>TRBJ1-2|TRBV20-1
CSARDRGSYGYTF
>TRBJ1-5|TRBV6-1
CASTTAEEPQHF
>TRBJ1-1|TRBV20-1
CSASHRGGEAFF
>TRBJ2-2|TRBV5-4
CASSFGDQLYTGELFF